This T cell receptor beta chain was sequenced for a study of OX40 agonist ivuxolimab in advanced cancers. About the research overall: With a range of 23 to 79, age averaged roughly 60 years, and around 80% were male. Allowance was made for prior anti-PD-1, anti-PD-L1 or anti-CTLA-4 therapy, and about 40% had some.

Using immunoSEQ multiplex PCR, the repertoire was profiled, and TCRdb retains in-frame clones only, with some absent. The sample records around 85,000 clones, less than 95% being singletons. CDR1 is SGHTS, CDR2 YDEGEE, per germline. The germline V and J ends were trimmed by 7 bases and 1 base, with 4 bases remaining between them. This CDR3 is 11 amino acids long. This rearrangement joins TRBV5-8 to TRBJ2-3; D is unclear. This TCR was recovered from an adult with an advanced solid tumor such as melanoma, head and neck, liver or kidney cancer. This specimen consisted of CD4+ or CD8+ T cells sorted from blood, obtained in a trial of the OX40 agonist ivuxolimab. The CDR3: CASPGTDTQYF. The CDR3 nucleotides are TGTGCCAGCCCAGGCACAGATACGCAGTATTTT.